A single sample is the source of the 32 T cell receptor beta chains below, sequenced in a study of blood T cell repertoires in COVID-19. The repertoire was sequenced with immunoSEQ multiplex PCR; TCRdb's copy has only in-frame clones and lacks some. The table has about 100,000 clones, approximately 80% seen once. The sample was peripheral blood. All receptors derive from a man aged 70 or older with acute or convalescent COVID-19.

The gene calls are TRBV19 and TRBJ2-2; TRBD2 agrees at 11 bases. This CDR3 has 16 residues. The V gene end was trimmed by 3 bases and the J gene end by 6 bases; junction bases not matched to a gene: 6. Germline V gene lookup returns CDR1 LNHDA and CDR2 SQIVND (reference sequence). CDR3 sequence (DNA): TGTGCCAGTAGTATTCCTAGCGGGGGGCGGTCCGGGGAGCTGTTTTTT. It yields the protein CASSIPSGGRSGELFF.

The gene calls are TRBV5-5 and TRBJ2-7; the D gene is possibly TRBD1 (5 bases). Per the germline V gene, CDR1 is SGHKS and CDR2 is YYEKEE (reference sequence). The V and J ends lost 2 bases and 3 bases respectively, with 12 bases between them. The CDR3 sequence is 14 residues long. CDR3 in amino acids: CASSLATDGYEQYF. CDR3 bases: TGTGCCAGCAGCTTAGCGACAGATGGCTACGAGCAGTACTTC.

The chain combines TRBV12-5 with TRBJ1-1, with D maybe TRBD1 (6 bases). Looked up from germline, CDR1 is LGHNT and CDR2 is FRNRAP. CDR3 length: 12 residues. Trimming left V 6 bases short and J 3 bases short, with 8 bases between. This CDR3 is CASGTGYTEAFF. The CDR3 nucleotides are TGTGCTAGTGGCACAGGGTACACTGAAGCTTTCTTT.

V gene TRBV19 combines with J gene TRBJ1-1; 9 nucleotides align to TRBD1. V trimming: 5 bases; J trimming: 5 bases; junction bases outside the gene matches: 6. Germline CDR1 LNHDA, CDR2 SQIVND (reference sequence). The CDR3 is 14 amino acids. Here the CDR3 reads CASSATGGGTEAFF. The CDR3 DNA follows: TGTGCCAGTAGTGCCACAGGGGGCGGGACTGAAGCTTTCTTT.

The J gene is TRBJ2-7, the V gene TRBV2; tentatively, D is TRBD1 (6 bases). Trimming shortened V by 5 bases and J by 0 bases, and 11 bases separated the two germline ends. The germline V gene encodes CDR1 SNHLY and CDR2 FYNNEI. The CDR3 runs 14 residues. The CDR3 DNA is TGTGCCAGCAGTCCGACAGGTTTCTCCTACGAGCAGTACTTC. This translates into CASSPTGFSYEQYF.

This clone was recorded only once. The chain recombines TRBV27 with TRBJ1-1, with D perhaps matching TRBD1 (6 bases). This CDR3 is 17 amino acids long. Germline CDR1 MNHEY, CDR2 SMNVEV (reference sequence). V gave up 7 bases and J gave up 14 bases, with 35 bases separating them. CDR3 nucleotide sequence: TGTGCCAGCAAAGTAAACTGGGGGGGCGTTCATGACCCCAAGTCGTTCTTT. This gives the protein CASKVNWGGVHDPKSFF.

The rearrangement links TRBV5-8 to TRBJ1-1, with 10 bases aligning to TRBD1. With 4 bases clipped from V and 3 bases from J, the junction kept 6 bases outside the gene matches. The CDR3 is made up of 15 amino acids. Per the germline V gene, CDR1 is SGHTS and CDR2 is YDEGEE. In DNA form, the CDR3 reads TGTGCCAGCAGCACCGGGACAGGGGTTGACACTGAAGCTTTCTTT. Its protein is CASSTGTGVDTEAFF.

The CDR3 is CASSLGLGSSTDTQYF. The CDR3, as DNA: TGCGCCAGCAGCTTGGGGCTTGGTTCTAGCACAGATACGCAGTATTTT. The V and J genes are TRBV5-1 and TRBJ2-3; D gene unclear. Germline V gene data show CDR1 as SGHRS and CDR2 as YFSETQ. Trimming removed 0 bases at V and 0 bases at J, with 11 bases between. The CDR3 is 16 residues long.

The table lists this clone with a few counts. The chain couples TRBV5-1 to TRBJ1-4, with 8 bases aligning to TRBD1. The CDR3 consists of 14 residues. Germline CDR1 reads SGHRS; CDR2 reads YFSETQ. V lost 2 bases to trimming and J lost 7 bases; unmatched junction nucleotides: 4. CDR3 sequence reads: CASSFGQGGEKLFF. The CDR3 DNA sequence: TGCGCCAGCAGCTTCGGACAGGGTGGTGAAAAACTGTTTTTT.

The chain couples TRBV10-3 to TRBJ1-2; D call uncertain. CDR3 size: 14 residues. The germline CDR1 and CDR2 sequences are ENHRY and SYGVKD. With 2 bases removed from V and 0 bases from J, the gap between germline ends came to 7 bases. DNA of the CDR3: TGTGCCATCAGTGAGGTCAGTTCTAACTATGGCTACACCTTC. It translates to CAISEVSSNYGYTF.

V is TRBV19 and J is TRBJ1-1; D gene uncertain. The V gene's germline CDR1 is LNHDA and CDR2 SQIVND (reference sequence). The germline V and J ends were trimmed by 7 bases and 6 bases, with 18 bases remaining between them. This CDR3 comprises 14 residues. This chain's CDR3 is CASTQAVAGSEAFF. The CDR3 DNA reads TGTGCCAGTACCCAGGCAGTGGCAGGCTCTGAAGCTTTCTTT.

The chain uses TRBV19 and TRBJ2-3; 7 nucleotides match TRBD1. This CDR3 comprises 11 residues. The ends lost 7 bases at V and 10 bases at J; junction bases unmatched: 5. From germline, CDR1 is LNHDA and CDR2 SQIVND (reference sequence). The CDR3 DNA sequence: TGTGCCAGTACGAGCGACAGGGCGCAGTATTTT. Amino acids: CASTSDRAQYF. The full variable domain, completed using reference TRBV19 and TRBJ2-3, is DGGITQSPKYLFRKEGQNVTLSCEQNLNHDAMYWYRQDPGQGLRLIYYSQIVNDFQKGDIAEGYSVSREKKESFPLTVTSAQKNPTAFYLCASTSDRAQYFGPGTRLTVL.

CDR3: CASREQPVSYEQYF. The CDR3 bases are TGCGCCAGCAGAGAACAGCCAGTTTCCTACGAGCAGTACTTC. The chain recombines TRBV5-1 with TRBJ2-7; D is undetermined. This CDR3 has 14 amino acids. CDR1 and CDR2 (germline): SGHRS, YFSETQ. Between the trimmed V and J ends, which lost 5 bases and 1 base, there was a span of 13 bases.

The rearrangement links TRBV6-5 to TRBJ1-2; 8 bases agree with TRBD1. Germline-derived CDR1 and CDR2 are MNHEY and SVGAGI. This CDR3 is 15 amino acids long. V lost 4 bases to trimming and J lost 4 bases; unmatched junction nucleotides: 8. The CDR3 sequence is CASSFTRQGTYGYTF. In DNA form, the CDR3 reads TGTGCCAGCAGTTTTACGAGACAGGGGACCTATGGCTACACCTTC.

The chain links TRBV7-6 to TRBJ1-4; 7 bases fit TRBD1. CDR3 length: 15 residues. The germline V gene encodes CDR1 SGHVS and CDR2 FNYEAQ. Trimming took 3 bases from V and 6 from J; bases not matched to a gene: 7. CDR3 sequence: CASSFTGVADEKLFF. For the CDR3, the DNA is TGTGCCAGCAGCTTTACAGGGGTGGCCGATGAAAAACTGTTTTTT.

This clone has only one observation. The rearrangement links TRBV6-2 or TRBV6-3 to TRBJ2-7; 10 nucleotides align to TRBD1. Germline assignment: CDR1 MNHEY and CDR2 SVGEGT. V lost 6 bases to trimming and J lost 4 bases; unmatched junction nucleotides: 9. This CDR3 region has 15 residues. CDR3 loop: CASSKPGQGTYEQYF. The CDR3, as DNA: TGTGCCAGCAGCAAACCGGGACAGGGGACTTACGAGCAGTACTTC.

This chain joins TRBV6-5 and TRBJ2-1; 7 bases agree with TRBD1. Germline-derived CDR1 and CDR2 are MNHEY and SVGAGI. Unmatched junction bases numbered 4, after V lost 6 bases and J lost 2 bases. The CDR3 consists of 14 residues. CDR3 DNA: TGTGCCAGCAGGACAGGGCCTGCCTACAATGAGCAGTTCTTC. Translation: CASRTGPAYNEQFF.

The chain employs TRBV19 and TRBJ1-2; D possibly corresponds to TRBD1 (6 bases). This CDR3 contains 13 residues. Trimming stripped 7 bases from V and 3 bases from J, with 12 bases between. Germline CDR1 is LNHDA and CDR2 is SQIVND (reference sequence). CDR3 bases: TGTGCCAGTAACCCCGGGACACACTATGGCTACACCTTC. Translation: CASNPGTHYGYTF.

The CDR3 DNA is TGTGCCAGTAGTCCGGGACACCCTAGCTCTGGGGCCAACGTCCTGACTTTC. Translation gives CASSPGHPSSGANVLTF. The J gene is TRBJ2-6, the V gene TRBV19; maybe TRBD1 (6 bases). The V and J ends lost 5 bases and 0 bases respectively, with 14 bases between them. CDR3 length: 17 residues. Germline lookup yields CDR1 LNHDA and CDR2 SQIVND (reference sequence).

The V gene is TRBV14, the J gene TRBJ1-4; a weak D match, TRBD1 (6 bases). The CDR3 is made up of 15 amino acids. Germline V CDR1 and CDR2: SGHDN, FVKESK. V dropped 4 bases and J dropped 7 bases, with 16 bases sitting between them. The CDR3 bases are TGTGCCAGCAGCCTGGGCCCCAGGGGCAGTGAAAAACTGTTTTTT. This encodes CASSLGPRGSEKLFF.

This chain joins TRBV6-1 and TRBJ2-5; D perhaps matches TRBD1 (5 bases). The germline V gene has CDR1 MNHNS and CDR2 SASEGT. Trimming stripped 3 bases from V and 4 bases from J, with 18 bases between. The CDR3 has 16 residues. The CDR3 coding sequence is TGTGCCAGCAGTGATGGAGCTGACCCAGGGCGAGAGACCCAGTACTTC. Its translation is CASSDGADPGRETQYF.

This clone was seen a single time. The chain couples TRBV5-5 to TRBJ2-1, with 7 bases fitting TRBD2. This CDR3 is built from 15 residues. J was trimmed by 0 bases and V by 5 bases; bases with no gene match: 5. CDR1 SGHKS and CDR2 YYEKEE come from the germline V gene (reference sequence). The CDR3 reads CASSPAGSSYNEQFF. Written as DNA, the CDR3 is TGTGCCAGCAGTCCAGCGGGAAGCTCCTACAATGAGCAGTTCTTC. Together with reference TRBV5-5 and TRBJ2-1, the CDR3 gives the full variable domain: DAGVTQSPTHLIKTRGQQVTLRCSPISGHKSVSWYQQVLGQGPQFIFQYYEKEERGRGNFPDRFSARQFPNYSSELNVNALLLGDSALYLCASSPAGSSYNEQFFGPGTRLTVL.

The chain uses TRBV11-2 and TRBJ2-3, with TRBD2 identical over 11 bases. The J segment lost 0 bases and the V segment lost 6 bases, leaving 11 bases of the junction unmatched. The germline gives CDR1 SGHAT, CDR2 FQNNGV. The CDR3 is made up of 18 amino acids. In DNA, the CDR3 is TGTGCCAGCAGTCTTAGCGGGGGGGCGAGATCTAGCACAGATACGCAGTATTTT. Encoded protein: CASSLSGGARSSTDTQYF.

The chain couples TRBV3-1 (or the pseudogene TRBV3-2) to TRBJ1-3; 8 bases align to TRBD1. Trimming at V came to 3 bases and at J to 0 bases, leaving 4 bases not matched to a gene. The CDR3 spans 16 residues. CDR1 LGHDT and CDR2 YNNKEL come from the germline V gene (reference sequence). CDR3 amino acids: CASSHATGGSGNTIYF. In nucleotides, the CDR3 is TGTGCCAGCAGCCATGCTACAGGGGGCTCTGGAAACACCATATATTTT.

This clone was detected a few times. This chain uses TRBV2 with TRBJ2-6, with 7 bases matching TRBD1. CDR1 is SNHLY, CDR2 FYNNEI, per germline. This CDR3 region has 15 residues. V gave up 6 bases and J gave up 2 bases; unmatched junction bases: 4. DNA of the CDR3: TGTGCCAGCAGATACGACAGGGCTGGGGCCAACGTCCTGACTTTC. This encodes CASRYDRAGANVLTF.

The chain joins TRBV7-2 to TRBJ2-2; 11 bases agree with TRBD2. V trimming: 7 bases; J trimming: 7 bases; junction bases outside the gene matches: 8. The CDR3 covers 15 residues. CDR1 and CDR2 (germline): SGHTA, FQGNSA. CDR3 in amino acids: CASTGASGGLGELFF. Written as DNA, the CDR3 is TGTGCCAGCACTGGGGCTAGCGGGGGGCTCGGGGAGCTGTTTTTT. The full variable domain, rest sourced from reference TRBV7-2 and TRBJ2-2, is GAGVSQSPSNKVTEKGKDVELRCDPISGHTALYWYRQSLGQGLEFLIYFQGNSAPDKSGLPSDRFSAERTGGSVSTLTIQRTQQEDSAVYLCASTGASGGLGELFFGEGSRLTVL.

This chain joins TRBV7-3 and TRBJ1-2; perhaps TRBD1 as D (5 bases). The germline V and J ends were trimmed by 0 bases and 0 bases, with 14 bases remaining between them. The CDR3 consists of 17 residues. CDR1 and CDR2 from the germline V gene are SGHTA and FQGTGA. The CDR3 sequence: CASSLTGGRDANYGYTF. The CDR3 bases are TGTGCCAGCAGCTTAACTGGAGGGCGGGACGCTAACTATGGCTACACCTTC.

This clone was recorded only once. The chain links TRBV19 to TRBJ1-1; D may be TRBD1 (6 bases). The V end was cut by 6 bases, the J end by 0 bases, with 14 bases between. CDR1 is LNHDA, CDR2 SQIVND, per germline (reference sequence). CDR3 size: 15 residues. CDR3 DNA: TGTGCCAGTAGAGAGACGACAGGCCTGAACACTGAAGCTTTCTTT. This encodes CASRETTGLNTEAFF.

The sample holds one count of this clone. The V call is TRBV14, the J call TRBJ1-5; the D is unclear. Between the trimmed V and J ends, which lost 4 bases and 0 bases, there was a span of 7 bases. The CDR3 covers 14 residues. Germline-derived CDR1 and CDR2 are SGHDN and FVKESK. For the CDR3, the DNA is TGTGCCAGCAGCCCTCCACATAGCAATCAGCCCCAGCATTTT. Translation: CASSPPHSNQPQHF.

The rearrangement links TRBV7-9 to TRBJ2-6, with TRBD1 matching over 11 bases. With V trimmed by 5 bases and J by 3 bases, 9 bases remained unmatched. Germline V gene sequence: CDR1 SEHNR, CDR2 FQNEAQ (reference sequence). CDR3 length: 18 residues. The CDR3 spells CASSTRTGGAYGANVLTF. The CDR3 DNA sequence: TGTGCCAGCAGCACCCGGACAGGGGGCGCGTATGGGGCCAACGTCCTGACTTTC.

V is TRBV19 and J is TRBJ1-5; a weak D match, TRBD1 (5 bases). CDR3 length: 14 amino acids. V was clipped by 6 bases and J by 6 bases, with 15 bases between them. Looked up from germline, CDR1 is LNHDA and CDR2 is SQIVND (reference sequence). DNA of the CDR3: TGTGCCAGTAGGACACAGGCGGAAAGTCAGCCCCAGCATTTT. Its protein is CASRTQAESQPQHF.

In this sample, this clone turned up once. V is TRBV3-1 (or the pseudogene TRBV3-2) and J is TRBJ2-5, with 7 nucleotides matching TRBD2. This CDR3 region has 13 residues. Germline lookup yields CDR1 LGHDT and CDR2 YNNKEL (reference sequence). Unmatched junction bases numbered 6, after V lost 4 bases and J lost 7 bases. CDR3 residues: CASSRGLEGTQYF. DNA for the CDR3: TGTGCCAGCAGCCGAGGACTAGAAGGGACCCAGTACTTC.